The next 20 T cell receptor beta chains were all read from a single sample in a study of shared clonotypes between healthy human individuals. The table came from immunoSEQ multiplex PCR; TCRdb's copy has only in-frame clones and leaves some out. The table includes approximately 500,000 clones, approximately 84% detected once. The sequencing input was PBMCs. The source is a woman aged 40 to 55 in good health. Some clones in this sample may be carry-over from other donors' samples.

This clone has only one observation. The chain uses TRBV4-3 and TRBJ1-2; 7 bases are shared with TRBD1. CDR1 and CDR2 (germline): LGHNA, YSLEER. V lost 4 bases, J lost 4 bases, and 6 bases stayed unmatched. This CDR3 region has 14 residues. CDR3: CASSPGQPIYGYTF. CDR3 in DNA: TGCGCCAGCAGCCCGGGACAGCCGATCTATGGCTACACCTTC.

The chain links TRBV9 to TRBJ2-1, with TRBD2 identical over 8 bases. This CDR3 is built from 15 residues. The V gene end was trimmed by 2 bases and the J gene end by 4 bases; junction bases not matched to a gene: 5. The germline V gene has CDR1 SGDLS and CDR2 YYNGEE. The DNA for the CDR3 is TGTGCCAGCAGCGTTCTAGGGACTAGTTACAATGAGCAGTTCTTC. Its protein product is CASSVLGTSYNEQFF. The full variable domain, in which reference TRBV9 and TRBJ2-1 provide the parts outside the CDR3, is DSGVTQTPKHLITATGQRVTLRCSPRSGDLSVYWYQQSLDQGLQFLIQYYNGEERAKGNILERFSAQQFPDLHSELNLSSLELGDSALYFCASSVLGTSYNEQFFGPGTRLTVL.

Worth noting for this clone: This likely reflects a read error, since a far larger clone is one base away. CDR3 region: CASSTREGGSTEAFF. Written as DNA, the CDR3 is TGTGCCAGCAGTACGAGGGAGGGAGGGAGCACTGAAGCTTTCTTT. The V gene is TRBV6-6, the J gene TRBJ1-1; D is unclear. Trimming took 5 bases from V and 4 from J, leaving 17 bases between them. This CDR3 spans 15 amino acids. Germline V lookup: CDR1 MNHNY, CDR2 SVGAGI (reference sequence).

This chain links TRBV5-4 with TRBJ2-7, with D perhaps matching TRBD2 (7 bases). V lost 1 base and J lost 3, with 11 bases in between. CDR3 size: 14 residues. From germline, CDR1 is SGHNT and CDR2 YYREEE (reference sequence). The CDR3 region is CASSLKGGRYEQYF. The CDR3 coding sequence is TGTGCCAGCAGCTTGAAGGGGGGGCGCTACGAGCAGTACTTC.

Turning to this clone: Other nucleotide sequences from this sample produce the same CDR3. The CDR3 loop reads CASSEAGGVGYGYTF. The CDR3 bases are TGTGCCAGCAGTGAAGCCGGGGGAGTAGGCTATGGCTACACCTTC. This sequence joins TRBV6-1 and TRBJ1-2; D is possibly TRBD1 (5 bases). Germline loops: CDR1 MNHNS, CDR2 SASEGT. V shed 0 bases and J shed 4 bases, with 12 bases lying between them. The CDR3 is made up of 15 amino acids.

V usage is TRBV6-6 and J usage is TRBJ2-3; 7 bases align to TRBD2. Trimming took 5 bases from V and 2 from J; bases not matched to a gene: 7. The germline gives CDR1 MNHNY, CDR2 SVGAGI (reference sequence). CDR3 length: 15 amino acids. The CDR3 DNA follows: TGTGCCAGCAGTGAGGGCGGGAGCCCCACAGATACGCAGTATTTT. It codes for CASSEGGSPTDTQYF.

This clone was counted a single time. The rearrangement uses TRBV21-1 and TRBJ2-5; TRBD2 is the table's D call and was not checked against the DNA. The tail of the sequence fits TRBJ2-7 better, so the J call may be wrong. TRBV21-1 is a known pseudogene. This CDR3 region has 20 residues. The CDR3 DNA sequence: TGTGCCAGCAGCCTCCCGGGACCGCCGGGACTAGCGGAAAGCTCCTACGAGCAGTACTTC. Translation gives CASSLPGPPGLAESSYEQYF.

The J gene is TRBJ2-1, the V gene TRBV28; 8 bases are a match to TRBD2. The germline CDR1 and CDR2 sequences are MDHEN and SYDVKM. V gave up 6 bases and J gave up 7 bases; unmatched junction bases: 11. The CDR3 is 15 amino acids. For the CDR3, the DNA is TGTGCCAGCAGCGATCTTAGCGGGATGGAGAATGAGCAGTTCTTC. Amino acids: CASSDLSGMENEQFF.

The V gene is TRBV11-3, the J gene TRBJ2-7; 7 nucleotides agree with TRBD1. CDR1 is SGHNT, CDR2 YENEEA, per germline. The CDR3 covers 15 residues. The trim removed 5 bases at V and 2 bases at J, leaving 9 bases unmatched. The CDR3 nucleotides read TGTGCCAGCAGCCCCCGACAGGGAATACCCTACGAGCAGTACTTC. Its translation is CASSPRQGIPYEQYF.

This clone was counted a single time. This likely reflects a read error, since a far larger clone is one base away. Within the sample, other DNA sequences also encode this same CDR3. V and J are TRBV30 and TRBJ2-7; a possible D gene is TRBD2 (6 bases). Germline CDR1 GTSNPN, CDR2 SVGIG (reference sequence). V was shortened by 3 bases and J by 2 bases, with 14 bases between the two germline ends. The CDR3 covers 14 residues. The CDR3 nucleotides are TGTGCCTGGAGACCATTAGCGGCTACCTACGAGCAGTACTTC. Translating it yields CAWRPLAATYEQYF.

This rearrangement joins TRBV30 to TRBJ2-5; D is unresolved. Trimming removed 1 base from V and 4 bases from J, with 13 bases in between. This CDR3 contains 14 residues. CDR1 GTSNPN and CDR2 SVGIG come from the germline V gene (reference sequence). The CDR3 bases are TGTGCCTGGAGTGCGGGCCTAGAGACAGAGACCCAGTACTTC. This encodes CAWSAGLETETQYF.

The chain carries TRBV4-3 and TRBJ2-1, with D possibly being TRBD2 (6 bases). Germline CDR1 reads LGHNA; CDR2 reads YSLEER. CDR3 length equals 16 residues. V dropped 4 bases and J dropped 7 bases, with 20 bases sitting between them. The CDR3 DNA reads TGCGCCAGCAGCCCGACTAGTGGAATTGTTTGGAATGAGCAGTTCTTC. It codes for CASSPTSGIVWNEQFF.

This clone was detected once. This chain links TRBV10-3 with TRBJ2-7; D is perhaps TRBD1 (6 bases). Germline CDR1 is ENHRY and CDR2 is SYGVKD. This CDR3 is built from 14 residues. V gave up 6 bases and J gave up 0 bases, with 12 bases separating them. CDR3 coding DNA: TGTGCCATCAGACCCCAACAGGGCTCCTACGAGCAGTACTTC. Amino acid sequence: CAIRPQQGSYEQYF.

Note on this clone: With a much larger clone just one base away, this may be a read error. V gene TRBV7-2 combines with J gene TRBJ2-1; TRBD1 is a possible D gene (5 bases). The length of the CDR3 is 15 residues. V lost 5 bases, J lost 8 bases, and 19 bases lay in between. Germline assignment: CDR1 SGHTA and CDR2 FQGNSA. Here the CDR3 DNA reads TGTGCCAGCAGCCTCAGGGTGGCCCTCGTGGATGAGCAGTTCTTC. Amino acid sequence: CASSLRVALVDEQFF. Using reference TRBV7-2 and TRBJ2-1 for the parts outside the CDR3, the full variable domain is GAGVSQSPSNKVTEKGKDVELRCDPISGHTALYWYRQSLGQGLEFLIYFQGNSAPDKSGLPSDRFSAERTGGSVSTLTIQRTQQEDSAVYLCASSLRVALVDEQFFGPGTRLTVL.

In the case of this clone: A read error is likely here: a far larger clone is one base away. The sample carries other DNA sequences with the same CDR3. The CDR3 protein is CASSADDTGELFF. In DNA form, the CDR3 reads TGTGCCAGCAGTGCGGACGACACCGGGGAGCTGTTCTTT. The rearrangement joins TRBV6-4 to TRBJ2-2; weak D call: TRBD2 (5 bases). CDR3 length: 13 residues. CDR1 MRHNA and CDR2 SNTAGT come from the germline V gene.

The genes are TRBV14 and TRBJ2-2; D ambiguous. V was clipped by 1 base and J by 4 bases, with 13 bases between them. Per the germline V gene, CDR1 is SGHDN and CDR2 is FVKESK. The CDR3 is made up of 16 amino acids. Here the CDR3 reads CASSQGPVGGTGELFF. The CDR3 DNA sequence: TGTGCCAGCAGCCAAGGGCCAGTTGGCGGCACCGGGGAGCTGTTTTTT.

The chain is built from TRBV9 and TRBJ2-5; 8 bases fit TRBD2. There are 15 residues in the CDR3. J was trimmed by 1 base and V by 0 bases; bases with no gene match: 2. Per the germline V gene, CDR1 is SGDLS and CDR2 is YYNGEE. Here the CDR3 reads CASSVGTSSQETQYF. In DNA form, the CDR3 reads TGTGCCAGCAGCGTAGGGACTAGCTCCCAAGAGACCCAGTACTTC.

The CDR3 loop is CASSQDRNPGQGVPNYGYTF. CDR3 coding DNA: TGCGCCAGCAGCCAAGATAGGAACCCGGGACAGGGGGTTCCTAACTATGGCTACACCTTC. The chain uses TRBV4-3 and TRBJ1-2, with 11 bases identical to TRBD1. Trimming took 0 bases from V and 0 from J; bases not matched to a gene: 12. Per the germline V gene, CDR1 is LGHNA and CDR2 is YSLEER. The length of the CDR3 is 20 residues.

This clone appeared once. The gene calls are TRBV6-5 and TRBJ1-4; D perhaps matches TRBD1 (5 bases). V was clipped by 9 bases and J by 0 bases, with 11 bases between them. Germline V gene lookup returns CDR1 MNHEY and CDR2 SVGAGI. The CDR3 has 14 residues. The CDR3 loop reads CASARVATNEKLFF. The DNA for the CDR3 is TGTGCCAGTGCCAGGGTTGCAACTAATGAAAAACTGTTTTTT.

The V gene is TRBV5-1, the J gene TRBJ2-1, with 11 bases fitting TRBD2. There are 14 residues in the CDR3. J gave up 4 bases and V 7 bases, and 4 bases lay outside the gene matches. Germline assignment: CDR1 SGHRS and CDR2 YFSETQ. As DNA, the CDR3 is TGCGCCAGCCAACTAGCGGGAGTTTACAATGAGCAGTTCTTC. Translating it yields CASQLAGVYNEQFF.